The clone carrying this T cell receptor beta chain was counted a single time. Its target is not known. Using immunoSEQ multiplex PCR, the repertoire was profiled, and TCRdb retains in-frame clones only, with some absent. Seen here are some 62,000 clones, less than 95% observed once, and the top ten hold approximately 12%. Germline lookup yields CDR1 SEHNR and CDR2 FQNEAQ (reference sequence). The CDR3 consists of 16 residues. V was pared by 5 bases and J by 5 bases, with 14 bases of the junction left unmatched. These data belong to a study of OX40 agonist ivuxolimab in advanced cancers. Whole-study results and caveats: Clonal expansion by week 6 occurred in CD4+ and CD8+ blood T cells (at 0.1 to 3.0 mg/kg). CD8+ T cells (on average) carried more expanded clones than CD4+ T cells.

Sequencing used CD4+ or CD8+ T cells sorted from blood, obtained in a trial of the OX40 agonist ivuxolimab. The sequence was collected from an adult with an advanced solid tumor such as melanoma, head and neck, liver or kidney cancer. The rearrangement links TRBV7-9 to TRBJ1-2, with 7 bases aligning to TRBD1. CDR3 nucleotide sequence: TGTGCCAGCAGCCCTGAAGACGGACAGGCGTCATATGGCTACACCTTC. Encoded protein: CASSPEDGQASYGYTF.